Listed below are T cell receptor beta chains from one sample, sequenced in a study of blood T cells in healthy people across ages. TCRdb used MiXCR to reprocess the 5' RACE reads, holding one entry per CDR3 protein. This sample carries some 1.5 million distinct CDR3 sequences, 28% of them seen once, and the ten largest clones take 7.7%. The material sequenced was blood. The source is a woman aged 30 to 39 in good health. Both conserved end residues are part of each CDR3. The D gene is left open where the match is weak. Clone size is shown for a subset of rows, as once, few, many or a class of expanded clone.

TRBJ2-1,TRBD2,TRBV7-9,.,TGTGCCAGCAGCTCTACGGGCGGGAGGATTTACAATGAGCAGTTCTTC,CASSSTGGRIYNEQFF
TRBJ2-1,.,TRBV6-2/TRBV6-3,.,TGTGCCAGCAGTGACTCCTTGCGTGAGCAGTTCTTC,CASSDSLREQFF
TRBJ1-5,.,TRBV12-3/TRBV12-4,.,TGTGCCAGCAGTTTCGCAGACAGCCCCCATCGGCCCCAGCATTTT,CASSFADSPHRPQHF
TRBJ2-1,.,TRBV25-1,.,TGTGCCAGCAGTGAAAATGGTCGCCGGGAGTTCTTC,CASSENGRREFF
TRBJ1-4,.,TRBV2,.,TGTGCCAGTGGGGGATATAATGAAAAACTGTTTTTT,CASGGYNEKLFF
TRBJ1-1,.,TRBV20-1,.,TGCAGTGCGACTTGGGTGGAGAACACTGAAGCTTTCTTT,CSATWVENTEAFF
TRBJ1-1,TRBD1,TRBV29-1,few,TGCGGCGTTGATCTTAGGGGGCAGAACACTGAAGCTTTCTTT,CGVDLRGQNTEAFF
TRBJ1-5,.,TRBV4-3,few,TGCGCCAGCAGCCAGTATAGGACGGGCAATCAGCCCCAGCATTTT,CASSQYRTGNQPQHF
TRBJ2-5,TRBD2,TRBV11-2,many,TGTGCCAGCAGCTTGGGGGCTAGCGGGGGCGGAGAGACCCAGTACTTC,CASSLGASGGGETQYF
TRBJ1-1,.,TRBV12-5,few,TGTGCTAGTGGTTTGGGACGGGGGGGAAACACTGAAGCTTTCTTT,CASGLGRGGNTEAFF
TRBJ1-2,TRBD1,TRBV27,few,TGTGCCAGCAGGGCACAGGGGAGCTACACCTTC,CASRAQGSYTF
TRBJ2-3,TRBD2,TRBV11-2,few,TGTGCCAGCAGCTTAGAGCTTGCTAGCGGAAGCACAGATACGCAGTATTTT,CASSLELASGSTDTQYF
TRBJ2-4,TRBD2,TRBV4-1,few,TGCGCCAGCAGCCAGTCCGGGACTAGCGGGGCGGACGATCAGTACTTC,CASSQSGTSGADDQYF
TRBJ1-2,.,TRBV7-2,many,TGTGCCAGCAGCTATGGGGAGGGGTATGGCTACACCTTC,CASSYGEGYGYTF
TRBJ1-1,.,TRBV15,few,TGTGCCACCAGCAGAGAAAGGCACGACACTGAGGCTTTCTTT,CATSRERHDTEAFF
TRBJ2-7,.,TRBV2,few,TGTGCCAGCAGTGTAAACGCGGGAGAGCAGTACTTC,CASSVNAGEQYF
TRBJ1-1,TRBD1,TRBV5-6,.,TGTGCCAGCAGCTTGTCACAGGGGGCTGTGGCTGAAGCTTTCTTT,CASSLSQGAVAEAFF
TRBJ2-1,TRBD1,TRBV20-1,few,TGCAGTGCTAGAGCGGACAGGGGTGATTACAATGAGCAGTTCTTC,CSARADRGDYNEQFF
TRBJ1-1,.,TRBV5-1,.,TGCGCCAGCAACTTTCGAAAAACCTCGAACACTGAAGCTTTCTTT,CASNFRKTSNTEAFF
TRBJ2-7,.,TRBV12-3/TRBV12-4,many,TGTGCCAGCAGTTCCCGGAGACAGACCGAGCAGTACTTC,CASSSRRQTEQYF
TRBJ2-7,.,TRBV6-2/TRBV6-3,.,TGTGCCGGCAGTTACGATTTTGTCTACGAGCAGTACTTC,CAGSYDFVYEQYF
TRBJ2-3,.,TRBV10-3,.,TGTGCCATCAGGGGAGGGGACAGCGGCACAGATACGCAGTATTTT,CAIRGGDSGTDTQYF
TRBJ1-6,.,TRBV28,.,TGTGCCAGCAGTTTAAGGCACTATAATTCACCCCTCCACTTT,CASSLRHYNSPLHF
TRBJ2-1,TRBD2,TRBV5-1,.,TGCGCCAGCAGCGGTAGCGGGGGGCTCAATGAGCAGTTCTTC,CASSGSGGLNEQFF
TRBJ1-2,.,TRBV7-2,few,TGTGCCAGCAGCTTTGAGCCCCACAGGGCATACTATGGCTACACCTTC,CASSFEPHRAYYGYTF
TRBJ2-5,.,TRBV20-1,.,TGCAGTGCTGGTAACAGAGGTGAGCAGTACTTC,CSAGNRGEQYF
TRBJ1-2,.,TRBV29-1,many,TGCAGCGTTGCCAGCCCCCAGGGTGGCTACACCTTC,CSVASPQGGYTF
TRBJ2-7,TRBD2,TRBV20-1,.,TGCAGTGCTAGACTAGCGGGAGCCACCTCCTACAATGAGCAGTACTTC,CSARLAGATSYNEQYF
TRBJ2-5,.,TRBV4-2,.,TGTGCCAGCAGCCAAGTAGGGATCCAAGAGACCCAGTACTTC,CASSQVGIQETQYF
TRBJ2-7,TRBD1,TRBV5-1,.,TGCGCCAGCAGCTTCCAGGGGGCGGAGGAGCAGTACTTC,CASSFQGAEEQYF
TRBJ2-1,TRBD1,TRBV20-1,.,TGCAGTGCTAGAAAACAGGGGGCGAATCGTGAGACCCAGTTCTTC,CSARKQGANRETQFF
TRBJ1-6,TRBD1,TRBV18,many,TGTGCCAGCTCACCTGGTATGACAGGGACTAATTCACCCCTCCACTTT,CASSPGMTGTNSPLHF
TRBJ2-7,.,TRBV9,.,TGTGCCGGCAGCGTAAGTGGGGGCTCCGAGCAGTACTTC,CAGSVSGGSEQYF
TRBJ2-7,.,TRBV18,.,TGTACCAGCTCTCCACGTAGCTACGAGCAGTACTTC,CTSSPRSYEQYF
TRBJ2-2,.,TRBV18,.,TGTGCCAGCTCACCACCGAACCGCATTAAGAACACCGGGGAGCTGTTTTTT,CASSPPNRIKNTGELFF
TRBJ1-1,TRBD1,TRBV12-3/TRBV12-4,.,TGTGCCAGCAGTCTACCACAGGGGAAAGGGTCTGAAGCTTTCTTT,CASSLPQGKGSEAFF
TRBJ2-1,.,TRBV7-2,.,TGTGCCAGCAGCTTAGCAGACCGCGCTTACAATGAGCAGTTCTTC,CASSLADRAYNEQFF
TRBJ1-1,TRBD1,TRBV5-6,.,TGTGCCAGCAGCTTTCAGGGGGCCGGGGGCACTGAAGCTTTCTTT,CASSFQGAGGTEAFF
TRBJ2-6,.,TRBV5-1,.,TGCGCCAGCAGCTTGGGTCAGGCCCTATCTGGGGCCAACATCCTGACTTTC,CASSLGQALSGANILTF
TRBJ2-7,.,TRBV20-1,many,TGCAGTGCCACGGGCTCAACCTACGAGCAGTACTTC,CSATGSTYEQYF
TRBJ1-2,TRBD1,TRBV2,few,TGTGCCAGCAGTGGAGCAGGGGGGCAATCTAACTATGGCTACACCTTC,CASSGAGGQSNYGYTF
TRBJ2-1,.,TRBV29-1,.,TGCAGCGTTGGGGACTCTCTGGGGAATGAGCAGTTCTTC,CSVGDSLGNEQFF